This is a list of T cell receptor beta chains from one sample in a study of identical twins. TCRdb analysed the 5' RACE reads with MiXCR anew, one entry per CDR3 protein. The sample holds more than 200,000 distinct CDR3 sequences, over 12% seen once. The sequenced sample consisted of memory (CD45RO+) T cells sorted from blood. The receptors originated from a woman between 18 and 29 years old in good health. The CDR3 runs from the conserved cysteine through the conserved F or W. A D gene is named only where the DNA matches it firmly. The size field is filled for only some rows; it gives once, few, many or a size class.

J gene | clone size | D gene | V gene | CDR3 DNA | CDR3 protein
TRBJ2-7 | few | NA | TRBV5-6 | TGTGCCAGCAGCTACGAATTAGAGCAGTACTTC | CASSYELEQYF
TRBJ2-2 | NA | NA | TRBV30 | TGTGCCTGGAGTGTACATGGGTTACCAACCGGGGAGCTGTTTTTT | CAWSVHGLPTGELFF
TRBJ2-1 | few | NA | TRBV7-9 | TGTGCCAGCAGCCCCACAGGAGTTGAGGAGCAGTTCTTC | CASSPTGVEEQFF
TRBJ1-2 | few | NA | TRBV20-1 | TGCAGTGCTAGAGATGTAGGGAGGGGCTACACCTTC | CSARDVGRGYTF
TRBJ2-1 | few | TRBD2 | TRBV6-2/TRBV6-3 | TGTGCCAGTAGGAAGAGCGGGAGGGCCTTATCCAATGAGCAGTTCTTC | CASRKSGRALSNEQFF
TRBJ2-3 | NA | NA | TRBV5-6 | TGTGCCAGCAGATCGGGCGTCACAGATACGCAGTATTTT | CASRSGVTDTQYF
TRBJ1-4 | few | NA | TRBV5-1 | TGCGCCAGCAGCGCAGGGGCAGGTGAAAAACTGTTTTTT | CASSAGAGEKLFF
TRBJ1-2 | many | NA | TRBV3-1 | TGTGCCAGCAGCCTTATAAGGCGGAGTGGTGGCTACACCTTC | CASSLIRRSGGYTF
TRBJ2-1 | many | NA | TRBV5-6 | TGTGCCAGCAGCTTGGGGTCGGGCTTTGGGAATGAGCAGTTCTTC | CASSLGSGFGNEQFF
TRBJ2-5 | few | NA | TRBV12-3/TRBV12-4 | TGTGCCAGCAGTTCGGACAGCGCAATCAGAGGAGAGACCCAGTACTTC | CASSSDSAIRGETQYF
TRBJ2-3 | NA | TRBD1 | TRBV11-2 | TGTGCCAGCAGCTTAGAAGGGGGCATAGATACGCAGTATTTT | CASSLEGGIDTQYF
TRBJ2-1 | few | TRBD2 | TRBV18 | TGTGCCAGCTCACCGCCTACCGGGGGGGCGGACAATGAGCAGTTCTTC | CASSPPTGGADNEQFF
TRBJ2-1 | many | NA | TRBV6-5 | TGTGCCAGCACACAGGGTAATGAGCAGTTCTTC | CASTQGNEQFF
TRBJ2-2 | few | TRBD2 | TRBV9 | TGTGCCAGCAGCGTATCAGCGGGAGGGCCCGCCACCGGGGAGCTGTTTTTT | CASSVSAGGPATGELFF
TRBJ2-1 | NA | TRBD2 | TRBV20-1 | TGCAGTGCCCTCCTAGCGGGGGGCCGGGGCAATGAGCAGTTCTTC | CSALLAGGRGNEQFF
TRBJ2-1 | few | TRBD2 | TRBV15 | TGTGCCACCAGCACCCTGACTAGCGAGTCCTACAATGAGCAGTTCTTC | CATSTLTSESYNEQFF
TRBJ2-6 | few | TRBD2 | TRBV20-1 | TGCAGTGCTGGGGAGGGGGGGGCCAACGTCCTGACTTTC | CSAGEGGANVLTF
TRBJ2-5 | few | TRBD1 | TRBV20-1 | TGCAGTGCTATCCGGGACAGGGGGGGGGAGACCCAGTACTTC | CSAIRDRGGETQYF
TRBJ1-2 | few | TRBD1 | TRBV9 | TGTGCCAGCAGCGCCAGAGGGACAGCTAGAACCTATGGCTACACCTTC | CASSARGTARTYGYTF
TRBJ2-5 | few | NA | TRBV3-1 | TGTGCCAGCAGCCGCCAAGGGTCGTACCAAGAGACCCAGTACTTC | CASSRQGSYQETQYF
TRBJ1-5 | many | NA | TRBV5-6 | TGTGCCAGCAGCCCGACGGCGGGCCCCAATCAGCCCCAGCATTTT | CASSPTAGPNQPQHF
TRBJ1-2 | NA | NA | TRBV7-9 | TGTGCCAGCAGCTCGAGGGTCGGGCATGGCTACACCTTC | CASSSRVGHGYTF
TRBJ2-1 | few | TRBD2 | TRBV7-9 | TGTGCCAGCGGCCCCGGGACTAGCGGGAGGAATGAGCAGTTCTTC | CASGPGTSGRNEQFF
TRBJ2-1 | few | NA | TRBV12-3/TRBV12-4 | TGTGCCAGCAGTCCTCTCGGGACTGGCGGCGGTGAGCAGTTCTTC | CASSPLGTGGGEQFF
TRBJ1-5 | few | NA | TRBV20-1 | TGCAGTGCTAGAGATCAGGTTTATCAGCCCCAGCATTTT | CSARDQVYQPQHF
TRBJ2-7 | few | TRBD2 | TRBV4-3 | TGCGCCAGCAGCCAAGTTGCTAGCGGGAATTACGAGCAGTACTTC | CASSQVASGNYEQYF
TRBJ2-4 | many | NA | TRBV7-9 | TGTGCCAGCAGCTTATCACAGGGTGGAAACATTCAGTACTTC | CASSLSQGGNIQYF
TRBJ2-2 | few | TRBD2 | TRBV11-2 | TGTGCCAGCAGCCGAAAGGGGACTAGCGGGAGTTTAAGGTCGGGGGAGCTGTTTTTT | CASSRKGTSGSLRSGELFF
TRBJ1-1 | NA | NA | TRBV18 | TGTGCCAGCTTTCCGACGAACCTAGACAGAGAAAAAGAAGCTTTCTTT | CASFPTNLDREKEAFF
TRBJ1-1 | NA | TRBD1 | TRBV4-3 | TGCGCCAGCAGCCAACCCCGGACAGGGGATTGGACTGAAGCTTTCTTT | CASSQPRTGDWTEAFF
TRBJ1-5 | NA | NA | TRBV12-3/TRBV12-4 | TGTGCCGGAGTAGGGACATGGCAGCCCCAGCATTTT | CAGVGTWQPQHF
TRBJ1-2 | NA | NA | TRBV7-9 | TGTGCCAGCAGCAAGGGGCGGGACGGAACTGTCTATGGCTACACCTTC | CASSKGRDGTVYGYTF
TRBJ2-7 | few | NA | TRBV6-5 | TGTGCCAGCAGTTTTATGGCGGCCTCCTACGAGCAGTACTTC | CASSFMAASYEQYF
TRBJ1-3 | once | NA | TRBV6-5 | TGTGCCAGCAGTTACACGCAGGGCTCCTCTGGAAACACCATATATTTT | CASSYTQGSSGNTIYF
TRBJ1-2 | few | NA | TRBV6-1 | TGTGCCAGCAGTGAAGATGGAGGGCTTCGCTATGGCTACACCTTC | CASSEDGGLRYGYTF
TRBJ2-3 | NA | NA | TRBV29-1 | TGCAGCGTTGACCGGATGGTGTATACGCAGTATTTT | CSVDRMVYTQYF
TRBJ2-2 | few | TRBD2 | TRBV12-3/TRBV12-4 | TGTGCCAGCAGTTTTCGACTAGCGGGAGGAAGAACCGGGGAGCTGTTTTTT | CASSFRLAGGRTGELFF
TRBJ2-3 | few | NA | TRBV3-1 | TGTGCCAGCAGCCTCCGCCGAAGAGATACGCAGTATTTT | CASSLRRRDTQYF
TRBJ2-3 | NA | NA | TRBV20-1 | TGCAGTGCAACCCGACAGACCAGCACAGATACGCAGTATTTT | CSATRQTSTDTQYF
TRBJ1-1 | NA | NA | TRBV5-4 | TGTGCCAGCAGCCAGGTCCCGAGGGGTACTGAAGCTTTCTTT | CASSQVPRGTEAFF
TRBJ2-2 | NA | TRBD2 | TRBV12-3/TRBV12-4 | TGTGCCAGCAGAAAGACCGGGACTACTGACGGGGAGCTGTTTTTT | CASRKTGTTDGELFF